The 19 T cell receptor beta chains presented below share a single source sample, sequenced in a study of T cells in Graves' hyperthyroidism and ophthalmopathy. RNA transcripts served as the template for amplifying TCR beta CDR3 regions. The HTBI primer set served for first-round RT-PCR of the TCR CDR3. From the multiplex PCR reads, TCRdb called clonotypes with MiXCR, one entry per CDR3 protein. The repertoire consists of more than 500,000 distinct CDR3 sequences, with more than 15% occurring once and the leading ten covering 25% to 30%. What was sequenced was blood. The receptors shown here come from a woman aged 25-40 years with Graves' ophthalmopathy.

V and J are TRBV6-1 and TRBJ2-1; unclear D gene. The CDR3 sequence is 14 residues long. Trimming removed 7 bases from V and 7 bases from J, with 17 bases in between. CDR1 and CDR2 (germline): MNHNS, SASEGT. The CDR3 DNA sequence: TGTGCCAGCACCACGGTCGCGGACGGGAATGAGCAGTTCTTC. Its translation is CASTTVADGNEQFF.

This clonotype was observed at least ten times. The rearrangement links TRBV28 to TRBJ2-2; 8 bases align to TRBD2. V dropped 6 bases and J dropped 8; count of bases not matched to a gene: 11. There are 15 residues in the CDR3. Germline-derived CDR1 and CDR2 are MDHEN and SYDVKM. The CDR3 region is CASRVRLAKRGELFF. CDR3 DNA sequence: TGTGCCAGCAGAGTTAGACTAGCGAAGAGGGGGGAGCTGTTTTTT.

The chain is built from TRBV6-1 and TRBJ2-2; 12 positions agree with TRBD2. J gave up 4 bases and V 6 bases, and 15 bases lay outside the gene matches. The CDR3 has 19 amino acids. The germline CDR1 and CDR2 sequences are MNHNS and SASEGT. CDR3 sequence: CASSRWLAGGPLRTGELFF. Here the CDR3 DNA reads TGTGCCAGCAGCCGATGGCTAGCGGGAGGGCCATTGCGCACCGGGGAGCTGTTTTTT.

This clonotype was observed at least ten times. This chain connects TRBV29-1 to TRBJ2-1, with D perhaps matching TRBD1 (6 bases). There are 15 residues in the CDR3. The V and J ends lost 3 bases and 5 bases respectively, with 17 bases between them. In germline, CDR1 is SQVTM, CDR2 ANQGSEA. In DNA, the CDR3 is TGCAGCGTTGAGCACGACCAGGGGCTAGACAATGAGCAGTTCTTC. As protein: CSVEHDQGLDNEQFF.

This clonotype came up a few times. This chain links TRBV20-1 with TRBJ2-5; the D gene is possibly TRBD2 (6 bases). The V end lost 6 bases, the J end lost 1 base, and 18 bases lay between the germline ends. The length of the CDR3 is 15 residues. The germline V gene has CDR1 DFQATT and CDR2 SNEGSKA (reference sequence). The CDR3 coding sequence is TGCAGTGCGGCCCCTAGCGACAGAGCCCAAGAGACCCAGTACTTC. It yields the protein CSAAPSDRAQETQYF.

This clonotype came up many times. The genes are TRBV28 and TRBJ2-1; TRBD2 matches 10 bases. CDR1 and CDR2 (germline): MDHEN, SYDVKM. The V segment lost 3 bases and the J segment 7 bases; nucleotides outside the gene matches: 9. The CDR3 runs 16 residues. The CDR3 here is CASSFQSGRAMNEQFF. For the CDR3, the DNA is TGTGCCAGCAGTTTTCAGAGCGGGAGGGCCATGAATGAGCAGTTCTTC.

This clonotype was seen repeatedly, ten times or more. J is TRBJ2-7 and V is TRBV28, with D possibly being TRBD1 or TRBD2 (6 bases each). This CDR3 region has 14 residues. Germline V gene lookup returns CDR1 MDHEN and CDR2 SYDVKM. Trimming pared 6 bases from V and 7 bases from J, leaving 19 bases between. The CDR3 is CASRPAPGAGEQYF. The CDR3 DNA reads as TGTGCCAGCAGGCCCGCACCGGGGGCGGGGGAGCAGTACTTC. The variable domain in full, with the rest retrieved from reference TRBV28 and TRBJ2-7, is DVKVTQSSRYLVKRTGEKVFLECVQDMDHENMFWYRQDPGLGLRLIYFSYDVKMKEKGDIPEGYSVSREKKERFSLILESASTNQTSMYLCASRPAPGAGEQYFGPGTRLTVT.

This clonotype turned up a few times. This CDR3 is CASSGGSPNTGELFF. Here the CDR3 DNA reads TGTGCCAGCAGTGGCGGGTCACCGAACACCGGGGAGCTGTTTTTT. The chain employs TRBV7-3 and TRBJ2-2, with D perhaps matching TRBD2 (5 bases). This CDR3 contains 15 residues. The V end was cut by 6 bases, the J end by 0 bases, with 11 bases between. Germline-derived CDR1 and CDR2 are SGHTA and FQGTGA.

This clonotype has a count of ten or more. This chain connects TRBV5-1 to TRBJ2-7; D possibly matches TRBD1 or TRBD2 (5 bases each). Germline V gene data show CDR1 as SGHRS and CDR2 as YFSETQ. The germline V and J ends were trimmed by 0 bases and 4 bases, with 11 bases remaining between them. The CDR3 spans 14 residues. This CDR3 is CASSLAGTVYEQYF. The DNA for the CDR3 is TGCGCCAGCAGCTTGGCCGGGACGGTTTACGAGCAGTACTTC.

This clonotype was seen ten or more times. This chain joins TRBV11-2 and TRBJ2-5, with 9 bases fitting TRBD1. Germline lookup yields CDR1 SGHAT and CDR2 FQNNGV. The V gene end was trimmed by 6 bases and the J gene end by 5 bases; junction bases not matched to a gene: 10. The CDR3 runs 15 residues. The DNA of the CDR3 is TGTGCCAGCAGTTGGGGACAGGGATCTTTGGAGACCCAGTACTTC. As protein: CASSWGQGSLETQYF.

This clonotype was seen at least ten times. The V and J genes are TRBV7-3 and TRBJ2-1; 12 nucleotides agree with TRBD1. This CDR3 has 16 amino acids. Per germline, CDR1 SGHTA and CDR2 FQGTGA. J was trimmed by 10 bases and V by 5 bases; bases with no gene match: 12. CDR3 sequence: CASSGTGGAPQAEQFF. The DNA for the CDR3 is TGTGCCAGCAGCGGGACAGGGGGCGCTCCCCAGGCCGAGCAGTTCTTC.

Ten or more counts support this clonotype. The V gene is TRBV6-5, the J gene TRBJ1-1, with a weak D call TRBD1 (5 bases). Deletions cut 0 bases from V and 0 bases from J, with 11 bases between. In germline, CDR1 is MNHEY, CDR2 SVGAGI. This CDR3 is 16 amino acids long. In DNA form, the CDR3 reads TGTGCCAGCAGTTACTCGCGGTCCAGGGTGAACACTGAAGCTTTCTTT. It yields the protein CASSYSRSRVNTEAFF.

The sample holds many counts of this clonotype. The gene calls are TRBV29-1 and TRBJ2-3, with 7 bases identical to TRBD2. The CDR3 loop spans 15 amino acids. CDR1 is SQVTM and CDR2 is ANQGSEA in the germline V gene. The V gene end was trimmed by 4 bases and the J gene end by 6 bases; junction bases not matched to a gene: 13. The CDR3, as DNA: TGCAGCGTTGTTCGCGGGAGCGATACACAGGATACGCAGTATTTT. This codes for CSVVRGSDTQDTQYF.

This clonotype was detected only a few times. The chain couples TRBV20-1 to TRBJ2-7; 11 bases match TRBD2. The J segment lost 0 bases and the V segment lost 3 bases, leaving 4 bases of the junction unmatched. CDR1 is DFQATT, CDR2 SNEGSKA, per germline (reference sequence). The CDR3 is 15 amino acids. The CDR3 region is CSASSGTSGSYEQYF. CDR3 nucleotides: TGCAGTGCTAGCTCCGGGACTAGCGGCTCCTACGAGCAGTACTTC.

The genes are TRBV5-1 and TRBJ2-7, with 10 bases identical to TRBD2. V lost 2 bases, J lost 5 bases, and 7 bases stayed unmatched. The CDR3 has 15 residues. Germline V gene lookup returns CDR1 SGHRS and CDR2 YFSETQ. CDR3 residues: CASSFTSGKSHEQYF. In DNA, the CDR3 is TGCGCCAGCAGCTTTACTAGCGGGAAGTCCCACGAGCAGTACTTC.

This chain joins TRBV6-1 and TRBJ2-1, with 15 bases that match TRBD2. The germline V gene has CDR1 MNHNS and CDR2 SASEGT. This CDR3 comprises 17 residues. The J segment lost 8 bases and the V segment lost 6 bases, leaving 11 bases of the junction unmatched. The CDR3 nucleotides read TGTGCCAGCAGACGCGGACTAGCGGGAGGGCCCTTGGATGAGCAGTTCTTC. Its protein is CASRRGLAGGPLDEQFF.

The chain employs TRBV12-3 or TRBV12-4 and TRBJ2-7, with 8 bases matching TRBD2. The CDR3 has 15 amino acids. J lost 0 bases, V lost 4 bases, and 5 bases had no gene match. The CDR3 sequence is CASSYPSGSSYEQYF. Written as DNA, the CDR3 is TGTGCCAGCAGTTACCCGAGCGGGAGCTCCTACGAGCAGTACTTC.

This clonotype was recorded a few times. This chain uses TRBV7-2 with TRBJ2-3; D call uncertain. CDR3 length equals 15 residues. V lost 1 base and J 2 bases, leaving 10 bases between the germline ends. Germline CDR1 reads SGHTA; CDR2 reads FQGNSA. The CDR3: CASSLELVFTDTQYF. In DNA form, the CDR3 reads TGTGCCAGCAGCTTAGAGCTAGTATTCACAGATACGCAGTATTTT. Supplemented by reference TRBV7-2 and TRBJ2-3, the full variable domain reads GAGVSQSPSNKVTEKGKDVELRCDPISGHTALYWYRQSLGQGLEFLIYFQGNSAPDKSGLPSDRFSAERTGGSVSTLTIQRTQQEDSAVYLCASSLELVFTDTQYFGPGTRLTVL.

CDR3 nucleotides: TGCGCCAGCAGCCGCCGACTAGCGGGAGGGGGCCAAGAGACCCAGTACTTC. Translation gives CASSRRLAGGGQETQYF. This chain joins TRBV4-3 and TRBJ2-5; TRBD2 matches at 14 bases. CDR3 size: 17 residues. Losses at the gene ends were 4 bases for V and 1 base for J; bases not matched to a gene: 5. CDR1 and CDR2 from the germline V gene are LGHNA and YSLEER.